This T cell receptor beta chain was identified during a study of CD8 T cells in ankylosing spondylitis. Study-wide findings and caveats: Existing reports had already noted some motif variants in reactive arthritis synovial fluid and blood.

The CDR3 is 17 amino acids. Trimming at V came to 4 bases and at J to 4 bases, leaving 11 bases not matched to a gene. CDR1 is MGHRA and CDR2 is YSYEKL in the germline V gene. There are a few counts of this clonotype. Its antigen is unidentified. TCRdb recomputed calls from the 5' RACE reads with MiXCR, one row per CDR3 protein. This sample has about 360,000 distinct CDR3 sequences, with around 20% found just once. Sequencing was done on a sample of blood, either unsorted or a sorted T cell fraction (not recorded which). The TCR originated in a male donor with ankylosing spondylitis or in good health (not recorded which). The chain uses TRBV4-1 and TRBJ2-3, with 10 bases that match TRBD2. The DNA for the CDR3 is TGCGCCAGCAGCCCCTTGGGAACTAGCGGGGTGCCAGATACGCAGTATTTT. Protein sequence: CASSPLGTSGVPDTQYF.